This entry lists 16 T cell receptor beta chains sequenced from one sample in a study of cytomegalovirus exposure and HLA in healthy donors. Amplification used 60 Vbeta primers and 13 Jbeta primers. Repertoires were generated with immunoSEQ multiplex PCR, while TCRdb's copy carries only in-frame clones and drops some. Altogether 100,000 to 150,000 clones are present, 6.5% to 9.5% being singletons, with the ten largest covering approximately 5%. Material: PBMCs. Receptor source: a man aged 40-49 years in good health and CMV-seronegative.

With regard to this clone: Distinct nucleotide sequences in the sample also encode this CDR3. CDR3 nucleotides: TGTGCCTGGAGTAGGGGGGGCCTTAAAGAGACCCAGTACTTC. Translated, it gives CAWSRGGLKETQYF. The chain employs TRBV30 and TRBJ2-5, with a tentative D call TRBD2 (7 bases). CDR1 and CDR2 from the germline V gene are GTSNPN and SVGIG (reference sequence). The CDR3 spans 14 residues. Trimming left V 2 bases short and J 3 bases short, with 13 bases between.

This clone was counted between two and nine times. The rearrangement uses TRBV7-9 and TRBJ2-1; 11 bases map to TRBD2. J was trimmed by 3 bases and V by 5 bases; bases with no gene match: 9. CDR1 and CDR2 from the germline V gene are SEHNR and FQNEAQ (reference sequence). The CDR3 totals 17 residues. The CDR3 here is CASSLIAGGNFYNEQFF. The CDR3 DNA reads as TGTGCCAGCAGCCTAATAGCGGGGGGGAACTTCTACAATGAGCAGTTCTTC.

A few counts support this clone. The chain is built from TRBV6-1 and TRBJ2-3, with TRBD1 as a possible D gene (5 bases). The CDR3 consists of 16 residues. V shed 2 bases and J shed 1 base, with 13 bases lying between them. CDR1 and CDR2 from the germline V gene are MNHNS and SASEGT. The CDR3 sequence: CASSERAGWGTDTQYF. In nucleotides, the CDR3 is TGTGCCAGCAGTGAAAGGGCAGGGTGGGGCACAGATACGCAGTATTTT.

The CDR3 loop is CASTIEGQGRWNTEAFF. Written as DNA, the CDR3 is TGTGCCAGTACAATAGAGGGACAGGGGAGATGGAACACTGAAGCTTTCTTT. The chain combines TRBV19 with TRBJ1-1; 10 positions match TRBD1. V shed 7 bases, J shed 1 base, and the junction held 12 bases outside the gene matches. CDR1 LNHDA and CDR2 SQIVND come from the germline V gene (reference sequence). CDR3 length: 17 amino acids. Complete variable domain (other parts from reference TRBV19 and TRBJ1-1): DGGITQSPKYLFRKEGQNVTLSCEQNLNHDAMYWYRQDPGQGLRLIYYSQIVNDFQKGDIAEGYSVSREKKESFPLTVTSAQKNPTAFYLCASTIEGQGRWNTEAFFGQGTRLTVV.

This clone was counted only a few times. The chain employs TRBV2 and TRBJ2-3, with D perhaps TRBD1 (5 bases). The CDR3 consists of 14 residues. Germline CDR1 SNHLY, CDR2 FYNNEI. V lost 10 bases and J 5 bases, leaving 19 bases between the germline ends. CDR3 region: CATDRGSLKDTQYF. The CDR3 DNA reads TGTGCCACTGACAGAGGCTCCTTGAAAGATACGCAGTATTTT.

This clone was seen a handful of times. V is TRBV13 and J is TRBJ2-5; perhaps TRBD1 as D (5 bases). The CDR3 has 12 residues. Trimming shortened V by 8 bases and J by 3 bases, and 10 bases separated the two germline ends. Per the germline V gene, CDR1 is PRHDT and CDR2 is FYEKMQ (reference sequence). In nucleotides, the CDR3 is TGTGCCAGCGGGGCAACAAAAGAGACCCAGTACTTC. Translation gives CASGATKETQYF. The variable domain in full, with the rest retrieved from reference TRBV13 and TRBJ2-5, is AAGVIQSPRHLIKEKRETATLKCYPIPRHDTVYWYQQGPGQDPQFLISFYEKMQSDKGSIPDRFSAQQFSDYHSELNMSSLELGDSALYFCASGATKETQYFGPGTRLLVL.

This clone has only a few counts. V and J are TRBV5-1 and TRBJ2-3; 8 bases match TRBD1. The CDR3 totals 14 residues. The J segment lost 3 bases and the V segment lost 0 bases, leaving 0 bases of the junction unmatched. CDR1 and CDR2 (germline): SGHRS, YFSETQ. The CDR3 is CASSLGTGTDTQYF. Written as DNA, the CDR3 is TGCGCCAGCAGCTTGGGGACAGGGACAGATACGCAGTATTTT.

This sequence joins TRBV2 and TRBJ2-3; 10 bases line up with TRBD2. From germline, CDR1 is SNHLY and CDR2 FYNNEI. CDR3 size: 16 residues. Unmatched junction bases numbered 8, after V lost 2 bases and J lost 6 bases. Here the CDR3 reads CASSERASGGPDTQYF. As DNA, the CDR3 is TGTGCCAGCAGTGAACGAGCTAGCGGGGGACCGGATACGCAGTATTTT.

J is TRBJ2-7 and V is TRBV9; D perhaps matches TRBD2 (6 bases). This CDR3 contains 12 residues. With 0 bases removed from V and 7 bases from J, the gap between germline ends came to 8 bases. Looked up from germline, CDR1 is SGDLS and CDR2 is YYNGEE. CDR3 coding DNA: TGTGCCAGCAGCGTAGGGGCGGGGGAGCAGTACTTC. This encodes CASSVGAGEQYF.

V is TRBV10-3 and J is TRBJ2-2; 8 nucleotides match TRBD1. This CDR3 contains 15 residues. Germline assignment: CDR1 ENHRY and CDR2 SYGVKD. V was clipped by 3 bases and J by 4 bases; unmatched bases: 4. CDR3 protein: CAISDGQGITGELFF. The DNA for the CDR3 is TGTGCCATCAGTGACGGACAGGGAATCACCGGGGAGCTGTTTTTT.

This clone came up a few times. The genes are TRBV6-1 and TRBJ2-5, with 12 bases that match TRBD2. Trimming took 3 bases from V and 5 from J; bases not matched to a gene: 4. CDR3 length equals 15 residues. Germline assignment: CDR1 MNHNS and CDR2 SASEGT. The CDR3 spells CASSELAGGTETQYF. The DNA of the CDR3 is TGTGCCAGCAGTGAGCTAGCGGGGGGGACGGAGACCCAGTACTTC.

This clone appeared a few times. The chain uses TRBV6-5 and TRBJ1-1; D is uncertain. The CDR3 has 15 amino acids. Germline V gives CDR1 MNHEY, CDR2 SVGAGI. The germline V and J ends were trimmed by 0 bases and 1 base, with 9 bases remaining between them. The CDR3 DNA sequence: TGTGCCAGCAGTTACTCGTCTAATACGAACACTGAAGCTTTCTTT. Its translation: CASSYSSNTNTEAFF.

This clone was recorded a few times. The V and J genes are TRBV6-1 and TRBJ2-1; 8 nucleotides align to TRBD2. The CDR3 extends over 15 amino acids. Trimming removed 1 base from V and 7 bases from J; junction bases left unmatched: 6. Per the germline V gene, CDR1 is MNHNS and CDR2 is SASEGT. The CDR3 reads CASSEVGTRTNEQFF. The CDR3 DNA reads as TGTGCCAGCAGTGAAGTAGGGACTAGAACGAATGAGCAGTTCTTC.

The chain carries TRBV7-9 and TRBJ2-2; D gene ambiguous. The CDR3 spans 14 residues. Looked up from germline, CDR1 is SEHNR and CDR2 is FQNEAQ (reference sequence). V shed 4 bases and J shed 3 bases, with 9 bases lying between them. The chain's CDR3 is CASSSPGHTGELFF. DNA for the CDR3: TGTGCCAGCAGCTCCCCGGGTCACACCGGGGAGCTGTTTTTT.

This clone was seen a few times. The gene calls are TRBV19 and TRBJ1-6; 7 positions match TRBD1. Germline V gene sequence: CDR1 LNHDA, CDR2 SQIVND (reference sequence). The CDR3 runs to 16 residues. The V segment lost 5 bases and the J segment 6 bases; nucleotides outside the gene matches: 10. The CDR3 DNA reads TGTGCCAGTAGTTTCACCGGGACAGTGCTTAATTCACCCCTCCACTTT. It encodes CASSFTGTVLNSPLHF.

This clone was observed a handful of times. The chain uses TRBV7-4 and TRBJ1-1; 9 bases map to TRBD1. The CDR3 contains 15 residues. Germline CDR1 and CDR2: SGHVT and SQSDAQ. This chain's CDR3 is CARGQGVAWYTEAFF. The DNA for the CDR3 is TGTGCGAGGGGACAGGGAGTGGCCTGGTACACTGAAGCTTTCTTT.